Listed below are T cell receptor beta chains from one sample, sequenced in a study of blood T cells in healthy people across ages. TCRdb used MiXCR to reprocess the 5' RACE reads, holding one entry per CDR3 protein. The profile shows hundreds of thousands of distinct CDR3 sequences, 46% of them singletons. Material for sequencing was blood. Every receptor here comes from a man older than 75 in good health. Each CDR3 is given with its conserved first and last residue. The D gene is left open where the match is weak. Size is stated for part of the rows, as once, few or many counts, or as a class when the clone is expanded.

>12|TRBV20-1|NA|TRBJ2-7|NA
TGCAGTCCCCGGGCCGATTCCTACGAGCAGTACTTC
CSPRADSYEQYF
>14|TRBV12-3/TRBV12-4|TRBD1|TRBJ1-5|few
TGTGCCAGCAGATACAGGGGAGGCAATCAGCCCCAGCATTTT
CASRYRGGNQPQHF
>15|TRBV6-6|TRBD2|TRBJ2-1|many
TGTGCCAGCAGCTCCGGGACTAGCGGGAACAATGAGCAGTTCTTC
CASSSGTSGNNEQFF
>16|TRBV28|NA|TRBJ2-3|NA
TGTGCCAGCAGTTCCCCGATGTTCGGGAACACAGATACGCAGTATTTT
CASSSPMFGNTDTQYF
>13|TRBV10-3|NA|TRBJ1-2|NA
TGTGCCATCAGTGAGACCGACAACTATGGCTACACCTTC
CAISETDNYGYTF
>15|TRBV6-4|NA|TRBJ2-1|NA
TGTGCCAGCGGAGAGGTTACTAGGACCTACAATGAGCAGTTCTTC
CASGEVTRTYNEQFF
>15|TRBV28|NA|TRBJ2-3|few
TGTGCCAGCAGTAAGGACTATCGCCGCACAGATACGCAGTATTTT
CASSKDYRRTDTQYF
>16|TRBV4-2|TRBD2|TRBJ2-1|NA
TGTGCCAGCAGCCCACGACTAGCGGGAGGACGGGAGACCCAGTTCTTC
CASSPRLAGGRETQFF
>16|TRBV7-9|NA|TRBJ2-7|NA
TGTGCCAGCAGCTTGGGGGTCGGTTCATCGGTCTCCGAGCAGTACTTC
CASSLGVGSSVSEQYF
>15|TRBV12-3/TRBV12-4|TRBD1|TRBJ2-1|many
TGTGCCAGCAACACCGGGACAGGGAACTACAATGAGCAGTTCTTC
CASNTGTGNYNEQFF
>14|TRBV7-3|TRBD2|TRBJ2-1|NA
TGTGCCAGCAGCCGAAAGCGGGAGGGGGATGAGCAGTTCTTC
CASSRKREGDEQFF
>18|TRBV6-5|TRBD1|TRBJ1-5|NA
TGTGCCAGCAGTTACTCCGTCCCATCCCGGGGACAGGGGCAGCCCCAGCATTTT
CASSYSVPSRGQGQPQHF
>17|TRBV7-2|TRBD1|TRBJ1-1|NA
TGTGCCAGCAGCTTAGTTCATACAGGGGGGCTTAACACTGAAGCTTTCTTT
CASSLVHTGGLNTEAFF
>12|TRBV7-9|NA|TRBJ1-4|NA
TGTGCCAGCAGGTGGGGAGAAGAAAAACTGTTTTTT
CASRWGEEKLFF
>14|TRBV13|NA|TRBJ1-2|few
TGTGCCAGCAGCCCCGACAGAGCCGTTTATGGCTACACCTTC
CASSPDRAVYGYTF
>14|TRBV7-9|NA|TRBJ2-7|few
TGTGCCAGCAGTTTGGACGTCTCCCCCCACGAGCAGTACTTC
CASSLDVSPHEQYF
>17|TRBV20-1|NA|TRBJ2-6|NA
TGCAATGCTATAAAGGGCAGCGGATACTCTGGGGCCAACGTCCTGACTTTC
CNAIKGSGYSGANVLTF
>14|TRBV20-1|NA|TRBJ2-3|NA
TGCAGTGCTAGAGTCGTGGGAGCGGCAGATACGCAGTATTTT
CSARVVGAADTQYF
>13|TRBV15|NA|TRBJ2-1|NA
TGTGCCACCAGCACCGAGCGCCAGAATGAGCAGTTCTTC
CATSTERQNEQFF
>15|TRBV3-1|NA|TRBJ2-5|NA
TGTGCCAGCAGCCTAGGGACGGCCGTCGCGGAGACCCAGTACTTC
CASSLGTAVAETQYF
>16|TRBV2|NA|TRBJ2-6|few
TGTGCCAGCAGTGCAGATCAAGGCTCTGGGGCCAACGTCCTGACTTTC
CASSADQGSGANVLTF
>14|TRBV7-3|NA|TRBJ2-7|NA
TGTGCCAGCAGCCCAACCCCAGCGGGCGTCGAGCAGTACTTC
CASSPTPAGVEQYF
>14|TRBV14|NA|TRBJ2-7|NA
TGTGCCAGCAGCCAAGGTAGACTAGCCTACGAGCAGTACTTC
CASSQGRLAYEQYF
>12|TRBV9|NA|TRBJ2-3|once
TGTGCCAGCAGCCACCCGGGGAATACGCAGTATTTT
CASSHPGNTQYF
>14|TRBV5-1|TRBD2|TRBJ2-1|few
TGCGCCAGCAGCGTGAGTCGGGGGGAGGATGAGCAGTTCTTC
CASSVSRGEDEQFF
>13|TRBV2|NA|TRBJ2-2|few
TGTGCCAGCGGTTCAGGGGTGACCGGGGAGCTGTTTTTT
CASGSGVTGELFF
>13|TRBV29-1|NA|TRBJ2-1|many
TGCAGCGTTCAAAGGGACTTAAGGAATGAGCAGTTCTTC
CSVQRDLRNEQFF
>15|TRBV20-1|NA|TRBJ2-1|NA
TGCAGTGCTAGAGACGATGGACAGATTTACAATGAGCAGTTCTTC
CSARDDGQIYNEQFF
>13|TRBV6-2/TRBV6-3|NA|TRBJ2-3|NA
TGTGCCAGCAGAGTGCCCAGCACAGATACGCAGTATTTT
CASRVPSTDTQYF
>14|TRBV5-1|NA|TRBJ2-2|NA
TGCGCCAGCTTAGTGGGACCGAACACCGGGGAGCTGTTTTTT
CASLVGPNTGELFF
>14|TRBV7-2|NA|TRBJ2-3|NA
TGTGCCAGCCAAATTAGCCGATCCACAGATACGCAGTATTTT
CASQISRSTDTQYF
>19|TRBV7-9|TRBD2|TRBJ2-1|NA
TGTGCCAGCAGCCCACTGGGAAAGGGACTAGCGGGATCTTACAAGGAGCAGTTCTTC
CASSPLGKGLAGSYKEQFF
>12|TRBV2|TRBD1|TRBJ2-5|NA
TGTGCCAGCCAAAACAGGGGGTGGGAGCAGTACTTC
CASQNRGWEQYF
>16|TRBV2|TRBD1|TRBJ2-5|NA
TGTGCCAGCAGCGACCGGCCGGGACAGCATCAAGAGACCCAGTACTTC
CASSDRPGQHQETQYF
>12|TRBV5-1|NA|TRBJ2-3|few
TGCGCCAGCAGCAAGGCCGCAGATACGCAGTATTTT
CASSKAADTQYF
>13|TRBV7-2|NA|TRBJ2-7|many
TGTGCCAGCAGCTTCCAGCGTCAATACGAGCAGTACTTC
CASSFQRQYEQYF
>16|TRBV7-3|NA|TRBJ2-5|NA
TGTGCCAGCAGCTCATCTCGACTAGGAGAAGGAGAGACCCAGTACTTC
CASSSSRLGEGETQYF
>16|TRBV7-6|NA|TRBJ1-6|NA
TGTGCCAGCAGCTTAGAGGGCCGAAACTATAATTCACCCCTCCACTTT
CASSLEGRNYNSPLHF
>14|TRBV10-3|NA|TRBJ2-1|NA
TGTGCCATCAGTGGATCGTCCTCCTACAATGAGCAGTTCTTC
CAISGSSSYNEQFF
>14|TRBV20-1|TRBD2|TRBJ2-7|NA
TGCAGTGTATCCGCCGGGACTAGATACAATGAGCAGTACTTC
CSVSAGTRYNEQYF
>12|TRBV5-5|NA|TRBJ2-1|NA
TGTGCCAGCAGTTCGATGGGATGCGAGCAGTTCTTC
CASSSMGCEQFF
>16|TRBV9|NA|TRBJ1-5|NA
TGTGCCAGCAGCGCCTCCGGGACAAGTGACAATCAGCCCCAGCATTTT
CASSASGTSDNQPQHF
>15|TRBV28|TRBD2|TRBJ2-7|NA
TGTGCCAGCAGCCCCATGTGGGAGGGATCCTACGAGCAGTACTTC
CASSPMWEGSYEQYF
>13|TRBV7-8|NA|TRBJ2-7|NA
TGTGCCAGCAGCTCGGCTAGCGTCTACGAGCAGTACTTC
CASSSASVYEQYF
>13|TRBV29-1|TRBD1|TRBJ2-1|NA
TGCAGCGCGGACAGGGGAGCCTACAATGAGCAGTTCTTC
CSADRGAYNEQFF
>17|TRBV24-1|TRBD1|TRBJ2-2|few
TGTGCCACCAGTGATTTGAAGGGACAGGGAGGTACCGGGGAGCTGTTTTTT
CATSDLKGQGGTGELFF
>14|TRBV7-9|NA|TRBJ1-2|many
TGTGCCAGCAGCCCGCGGGAGGGGCGCTATGGCTACACCTTC
CASSPREGRYGYTF
>15|TRBV7-2|NA|TRBJ2-4|few
TGTGCCAGCACCCGGGGGTACGAGCCCAAAAACATTCAGTACTTC
CASTRGYEPKNIQYF